This T cell receptor (beta chain) was documented in a study of cytomegalovirus exposure and HLA in healthy donors. PCR was performed using 60 Vbeta and 13 Jbeta primers. Repertoires were generated with immunoSEQ multiplex PCR, while TCRdb's copy carries only in-frame clones and drops some. Counted here are around 140,000 clones, roughly 9.6% occurring once; the ten biggest clones make up 6.5% to 8.5%. The CDR3 is 14 residues long. In germline, CDR1 is SNHLY, CDR2 FYNNEI. Trimming cost V 7 bases and J 9 bases; bases outside gene matches: 6. Points from the study as a whole: Earlier findings revealed that most TCR beta V segments proved productive either about 90% or about 30% of the time.

As regards this clone: As yet, its antigen is unknown.

The sample taken for sequencing was PBMCs. The receptor was derived from a woman aged 40 to 50 in good health and CMV-seropositive. The V call is TRBV2, the J call TRBJ1-6; 10 nucleotides align to TRBD1. CDR3 region: CASILGTGASPLHF. CDR3 nucleotides: TGTGCCAGCATTCTTGGGACAGGGGCTTCACCCCTCCACTTT.